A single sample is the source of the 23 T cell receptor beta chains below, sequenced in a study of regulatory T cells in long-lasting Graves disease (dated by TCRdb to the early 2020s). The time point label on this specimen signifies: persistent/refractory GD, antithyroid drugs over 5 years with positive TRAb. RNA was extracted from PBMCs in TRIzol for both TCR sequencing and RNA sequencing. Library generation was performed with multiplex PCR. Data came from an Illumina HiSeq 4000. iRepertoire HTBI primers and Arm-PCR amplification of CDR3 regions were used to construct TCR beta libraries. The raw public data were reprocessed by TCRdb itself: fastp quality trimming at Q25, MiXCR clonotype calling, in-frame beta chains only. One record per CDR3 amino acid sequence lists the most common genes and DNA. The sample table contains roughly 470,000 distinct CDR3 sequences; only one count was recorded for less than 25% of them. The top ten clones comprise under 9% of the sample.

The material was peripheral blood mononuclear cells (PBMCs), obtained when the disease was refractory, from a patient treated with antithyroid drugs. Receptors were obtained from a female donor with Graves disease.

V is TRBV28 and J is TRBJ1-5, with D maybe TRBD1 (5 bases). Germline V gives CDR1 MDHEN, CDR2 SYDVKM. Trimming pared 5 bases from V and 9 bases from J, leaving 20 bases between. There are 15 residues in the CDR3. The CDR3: CASSTPRGRTVPQHF. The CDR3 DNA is TGTGCCAGCAGTACCCCCCGGGGCCGCACCGTGCCCCAGCATTTT. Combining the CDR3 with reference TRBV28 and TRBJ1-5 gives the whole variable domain DVKVTQSSRYLVKRTGEKVFLECVQDMDHENMFWYRQDPGLGLRLIYFSYDVKMKEKGDIPEGYSVSREKKERFSLILESASTNQTSMYLCASSTPRGRTVPQHFGDGTRLSIL.

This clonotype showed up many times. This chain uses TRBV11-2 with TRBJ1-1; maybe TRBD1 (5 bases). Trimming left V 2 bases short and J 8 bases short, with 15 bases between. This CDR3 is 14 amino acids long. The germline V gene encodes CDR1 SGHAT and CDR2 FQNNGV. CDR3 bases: TGTGCCAGCAGCTTACTCATGGGGGAGAAGGAAGCTTTCTTT. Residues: CASSLLMGEKEAFF. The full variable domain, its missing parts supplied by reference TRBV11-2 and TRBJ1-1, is EAGVAQSPRYKIIEKRQSVAFWCNPISGHATLYWYQQILGQGPKLLIQFQNNGVVDDSQLPKDRFSAERLKGVDSTLKIQPAKLEDSAVYLCASSLLMGEKEAFFGQGTRLTVV.

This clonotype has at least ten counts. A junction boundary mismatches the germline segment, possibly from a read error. This CDR3 reads CSVEQGLADSFEQYF. CDR3 nucleotides: TGCAGCGTTGAGCAGGGACTAGCAGATTCCTTCGAGCAGTACTTC. The chain combines TRBV29-1 with TRBJ2-7; TRBD2 matches 9 bases. Germline V gene sequence: CDR1 SQVTM, CDR2 ANQGSEA. This CDR3 is 15 amino acids long.

The CDR3 reads CASSGAGGFGETQYF. As DNA, the CDR3 is TGTGCCAGCAGCGGGGCCGGAGGGTTTGGGGAGACCCAGTACTTC. This chain uses TRBV5-5 with TRBJ2-5; D perhaps matches TRBD2 (6 bases). Germline V CDR1 and CDR2: SGHKS, YYEKEE (reference sequence). Trimming shortened V by 4 bases and J by 5 bases, and 18 bases separated the two germline ends. The CDR3 totals 15 residues.

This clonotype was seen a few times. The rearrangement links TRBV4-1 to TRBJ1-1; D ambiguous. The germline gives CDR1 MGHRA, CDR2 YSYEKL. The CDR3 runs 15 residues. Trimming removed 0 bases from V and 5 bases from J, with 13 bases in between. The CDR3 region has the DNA TGCGCCAGCAGCCAAGATAGGGCGGGGTTGACTGAAGCTTTCTTT. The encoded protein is CASSQDRAGLTEAFF.

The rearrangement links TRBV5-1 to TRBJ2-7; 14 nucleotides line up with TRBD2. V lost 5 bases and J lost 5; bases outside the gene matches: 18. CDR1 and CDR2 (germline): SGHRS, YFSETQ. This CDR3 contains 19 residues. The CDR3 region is CASSWDRGTSGSLNHEQYF. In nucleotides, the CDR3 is TGCGCCAGCAGTTGGGACAGAGGGACTAGCGGGAGTTTGAACCACGAGCAGTACTTC.

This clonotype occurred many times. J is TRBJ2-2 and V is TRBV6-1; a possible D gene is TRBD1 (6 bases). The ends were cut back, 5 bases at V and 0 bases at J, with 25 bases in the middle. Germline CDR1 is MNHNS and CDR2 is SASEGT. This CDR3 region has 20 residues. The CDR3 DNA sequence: TGTGCCAGCAGTCATCTAGGGCGTACAGGGCCCAAAGCGAACACCGGGGAGCTGTTTTTT. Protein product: CASSHLGRTGPKANTGELFF.

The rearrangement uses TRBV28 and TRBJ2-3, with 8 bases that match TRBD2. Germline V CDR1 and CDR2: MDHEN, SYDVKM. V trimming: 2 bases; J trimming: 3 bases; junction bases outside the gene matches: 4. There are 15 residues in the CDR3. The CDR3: CASSLTAGGTDTQYF. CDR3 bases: TGTGCCAGCAGTTTAACGGCGGGAGGAACAGATACGCAGTATTTT.

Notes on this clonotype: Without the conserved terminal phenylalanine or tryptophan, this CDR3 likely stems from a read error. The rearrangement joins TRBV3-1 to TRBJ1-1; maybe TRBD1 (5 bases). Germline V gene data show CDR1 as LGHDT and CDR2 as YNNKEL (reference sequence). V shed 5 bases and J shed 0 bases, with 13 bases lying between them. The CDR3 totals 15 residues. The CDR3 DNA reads TGTGCCAGCAGCTTTCGCGGGGGGATGAACACTGAAGCTTTCTCT. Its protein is CASSFRGGMNTEAFS.

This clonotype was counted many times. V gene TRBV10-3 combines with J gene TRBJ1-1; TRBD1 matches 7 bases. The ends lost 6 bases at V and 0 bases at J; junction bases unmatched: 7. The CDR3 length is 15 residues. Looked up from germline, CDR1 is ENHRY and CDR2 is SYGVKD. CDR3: CAISERQGLNTEAFF. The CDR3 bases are TGTGCCATCAGCGAAAGACAGGGATTGAACACTGAAGCTTTCTTT.

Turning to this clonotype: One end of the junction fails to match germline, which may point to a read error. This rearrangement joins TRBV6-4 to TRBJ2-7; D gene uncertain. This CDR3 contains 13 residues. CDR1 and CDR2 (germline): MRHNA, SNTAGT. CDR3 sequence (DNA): TGTGCCAGCAGTCACTCTACCCACTACGAGCAGTACTTC. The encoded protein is CASSHSTHYEQYF.

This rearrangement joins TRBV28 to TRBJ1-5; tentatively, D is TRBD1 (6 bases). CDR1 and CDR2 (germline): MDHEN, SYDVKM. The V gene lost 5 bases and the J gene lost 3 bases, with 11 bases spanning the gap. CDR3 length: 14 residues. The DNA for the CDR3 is TGTGCCAGCAGTGCAAGGGGGATCAATCAGCCCCAGCATTTT. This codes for CASSARGINQPQHF.

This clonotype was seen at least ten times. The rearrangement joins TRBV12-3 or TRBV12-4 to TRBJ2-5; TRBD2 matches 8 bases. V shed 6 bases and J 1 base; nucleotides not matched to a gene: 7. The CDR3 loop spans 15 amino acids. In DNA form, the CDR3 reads TGTGCCAGCAGGTATCGGGAGGGGGGCCAAGAGACCCAGTACTTC. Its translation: CASRYREGGQETQYF.

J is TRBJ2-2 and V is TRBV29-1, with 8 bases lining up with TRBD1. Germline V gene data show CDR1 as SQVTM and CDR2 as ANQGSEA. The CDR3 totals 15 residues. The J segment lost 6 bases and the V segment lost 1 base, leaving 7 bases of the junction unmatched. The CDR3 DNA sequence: TGCAGCGTTGAAGTATCGGACAGGGTATCCGGGGAGCTGTTTTTT. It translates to CSVEVSDRVSGELFF.

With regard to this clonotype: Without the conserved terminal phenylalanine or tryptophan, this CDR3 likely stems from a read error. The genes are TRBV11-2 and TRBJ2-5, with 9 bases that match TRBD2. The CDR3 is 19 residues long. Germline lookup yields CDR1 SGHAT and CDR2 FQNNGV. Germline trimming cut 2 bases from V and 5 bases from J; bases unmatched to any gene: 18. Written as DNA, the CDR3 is TGTGCCAGCAGCTTATCGGTCGGACGGCTAGCGGGGCGCCGGGAGACCCAGTACTCC. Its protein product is CASSLSVGRLAGRRETQYS.

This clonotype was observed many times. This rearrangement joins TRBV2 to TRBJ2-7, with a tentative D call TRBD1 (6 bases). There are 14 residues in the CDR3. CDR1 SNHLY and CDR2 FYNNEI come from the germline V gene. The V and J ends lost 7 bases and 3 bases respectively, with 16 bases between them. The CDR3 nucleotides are TGTGCCAGCACTCTCGGGATACAGGGCTACGAGCAGTACTTC. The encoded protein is CASTLGIQGYEQYF. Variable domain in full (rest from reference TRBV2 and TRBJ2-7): EPEVTQTPSHQVTQMGQEVILRCVPISNHLYFYWYRQILGQKVEFLVSFYNNEISEKSEIFDDQFSVERPDGSNFTLKIRSTKLEDSAMYFCASTLGIQGYEQYFGPGTRLTVT.

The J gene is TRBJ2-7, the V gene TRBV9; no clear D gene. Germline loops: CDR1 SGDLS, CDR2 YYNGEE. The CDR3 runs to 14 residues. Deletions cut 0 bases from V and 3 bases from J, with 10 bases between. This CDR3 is CASSVGVRSYEQYF. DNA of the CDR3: TGTGCCAGCAGCGTAGGAGTCAGGAGCTACGAGCAGTACTTC.

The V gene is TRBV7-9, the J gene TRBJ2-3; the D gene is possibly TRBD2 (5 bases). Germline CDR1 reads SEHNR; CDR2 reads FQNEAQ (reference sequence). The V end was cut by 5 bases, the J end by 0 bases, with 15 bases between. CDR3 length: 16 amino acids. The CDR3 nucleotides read TGTGCCAGCAGCCCCTGGACTGTAACTAGCACAGATACGCAGTATTTT. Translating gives CASSPWTVTSTDTQYF.

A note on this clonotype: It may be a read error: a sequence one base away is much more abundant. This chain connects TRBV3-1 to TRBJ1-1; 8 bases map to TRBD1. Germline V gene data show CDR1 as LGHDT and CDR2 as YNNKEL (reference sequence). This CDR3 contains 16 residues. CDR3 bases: TGTACCAGCAGCCATGGACAGGGAGTTATGAACACTGAAGCTTTCTTT. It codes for CTSSHGQGVMNTEAFF. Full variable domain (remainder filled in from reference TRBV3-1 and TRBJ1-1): DTAVSQTPKYLVTQMGNDKSIKCEQNLGHDTMYWYKQDSKKFLKIMFSYNNKELIINETVPNRFSPKSPDKAHLNLHINSLELGDSAVYFCTSSHGQGVMNTEAFFGQGTRLTVV.

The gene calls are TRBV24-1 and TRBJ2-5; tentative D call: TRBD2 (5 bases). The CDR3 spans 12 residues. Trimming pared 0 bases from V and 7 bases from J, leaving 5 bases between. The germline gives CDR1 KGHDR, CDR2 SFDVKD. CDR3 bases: TGTGCCACCAGTGATTTGGAGGGGACCCAGTACTTC. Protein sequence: CATSDLEGTQYF.

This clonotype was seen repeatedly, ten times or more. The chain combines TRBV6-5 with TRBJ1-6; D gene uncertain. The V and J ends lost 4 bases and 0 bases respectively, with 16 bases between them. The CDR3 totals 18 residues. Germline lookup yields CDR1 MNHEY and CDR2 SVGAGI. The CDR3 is CASSSYPGGSSYNSPLHF. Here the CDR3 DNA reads TGTGCCAGCAGTTCCTACCCGGGAGGGAGCTCCTATAATTCACCCCTCCACTTT.

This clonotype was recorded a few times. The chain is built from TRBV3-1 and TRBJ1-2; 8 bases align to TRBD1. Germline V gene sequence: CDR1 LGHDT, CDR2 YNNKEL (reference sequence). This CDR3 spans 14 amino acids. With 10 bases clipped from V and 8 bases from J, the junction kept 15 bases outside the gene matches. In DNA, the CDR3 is TGTGCCACCCCCCTCGGACAGGGCGTGCGGGGCTACACCTTC. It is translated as CATPLGQGVRGYTF.

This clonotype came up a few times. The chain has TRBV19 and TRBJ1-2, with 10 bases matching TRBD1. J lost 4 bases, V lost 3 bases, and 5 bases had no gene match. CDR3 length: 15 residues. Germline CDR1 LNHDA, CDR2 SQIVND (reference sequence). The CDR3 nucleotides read TGTGCCAGTAGTATTCGGGACAGGGGTGGCTATGGCTACACCTTC. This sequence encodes CASSIRDRGGYGYTF.